This TCR beta chain was recovered during a study of early T cells in non-severe SARS-CoV-2 infection. Study summary: Investigators sequenced bulk RNA drawn from unsorted whole blood, and chains remained unpaired.

MiXCR, applied by TCRdb to the 5' RACE reads, yields one record per CDR3 protein. The data hold 63,000 or so distinct CDR3 sequences, with over 9.5% observed a single time. From germline, CDR1 is SGHRS and CDR2 YFSETQ. The V gene lost 0 bases and the J gene lost 7 bases, with 12 bases spanning the gap. This CDR3 comprises 14 residues. A few counts support this clonotype. The chain links TRBV5-1 to TRBJ2-3; D is unresolved. The sequence derives from an adult who was a healthcare worker with PCR-confirmed SARS-CoV-2 infection or an uninfected control (not recorded which). Sample: whole blood, taken at baseline. The CDR3 nucleotides read TGCGCCAGCAGCTTGGCATACCGGAGTCATACGCAGTATTTT. This encodes CASSLAYRSHTQYF.